Shown below are 10 T cell receptor beta chains from a single sample sequenced in a study of T cell repertoires in cytomegalovirus infection. For these receptors, no antigen is known. From the reads, TCRdb called clonotypes with MiXCR, one entry per CDR3 protein. The table has hundreds of thousands of distinct CDR3 sequences, roughly a third seen once; the top ten hold around 15%. The sample here was cultured CD8+ T cells from PBMCs, taken from culture after CMV antigen stimulation. The receptors here all came from a human donor in good health (CMV status not recorded). Some clones in this sample may be carry-over from other donors' samples.

A few counts support this clonotype. The CDR3 bases are TGTGCCAGCAGATTTCTAGCAACCCCCGGGGCTAGCTCCTACAATGAGCAGTTCTTC. Encoded protein: CASRFLATPGASSYNEQFF. The J gene is TRBJ2-1, the V gene TRBV7-2; D is tentatively TRBD1 or TRBD2 (5 bases each). This CDR3 region has 19 residues. The ends were cut back, 6 bases at V and 0 bases at J, with 24 bases in the middle. Germline CDR1 and CDR2: SGHTA and FQGNSA.

The rearrangement joins TRBV6-1 to TRBJ2-7; possibly TRBD1 or TRBD2 for D (5 bases each). The CDR3 totals 14 residues. The V end lost 5 bases, the J end lost 6 bases, and 17 bases lay between the germline ends. Germline CDR1 and CDR2: MNHNS and SASEGT. CDR3 bases: TGTGCCAGCAGTACCCGGGACGGCCGCCTCGAGCAGTACGTC. This gives the protein CASSTRDGRLEQYV.

This clonotype was observed a few times. This chain links TRBV7-9 with TRBJ1-2; D not certain. This CDR3 has 12 residues. V lost 3 bases, J lost 3 bases, and 5 bases lay in between. The V gene's germline CDR1 is SEHNR and CDR2 FQNEAQ (reference sequence). CDR3 sequence: CASSLPDYGYTF. Written as DNA, the CDR3 is TGTGCCAGCAGCTTGCCTGACTATGGCTACACCTTC. The full variable domain, with the rest looked up from reference TRBV7-9 and TRBJ1-2, is DTGVSQNPRHKITKRGQNVTFRCDPISEHNRLYWYRQTLGQGPEFLTYFQNEAQLEKSRLLSDRFSAERPKGSFSTLEIQRTEQGDSAMYLCASSLPDYGYTFGSGTRLTVV.

This clonotype was observed a handful of times. This chain uses TRBV7-9 with TRBJ1-1; no clear D gene. This CDR3 is 14 amino acids long. Trimming cost V 5 bases and J 2 bases, with 12 bases left between them. Germline loops: CDR1 SEHNR, CDR2 FQNEAQ (reference sequence). The CDR3 sequence: CASSPPASNTEAFF. In DNA form, the CDR3 reads TGTGCCAGCAGCCCCCCCGCCAGTAACACTGAAGCTTTCTTT.

The chain recombines TRBV7-9 with TRBJ1-3; D is unresolved. Trimming stripped 5 bases from V and 2 bases from J, with 13 bases between. Germline V lookup: CDR1 SEHNR, CDR2 FQNEAQ (reference sequence). The CDR3 loop spans 15 amino acids. The CDR3, as DNA: TGTGCCAGCAGCAACAACATAAGAACTGGAAACACCATATATTTT. This gives the protein CASSNNIRTGNTIYF.

This clonotype was counted between two and nine times. The chain couples TRBV7-2 to TRBJ2-5; perhaps TRBD1 as D (7 bases). Germline V CDR1 and CDR2: SGHTA, FQGNSA. V dropped 3 bases and J dropped 2 bases, with 19 bases sitting between them. CDR3 length equals 17 residues. The DNA of the CDR3 is TGTGCCAGCAGCTTTTTGGAGGGGGCGGAGGGGCAAGAGACCCAGTACTTC. This translates into CASSFLEGAEGQETQYF.

This clonotype was seen a few times. The rearrangement links TRBV7-9 to TRBJ2-1; 8 bases agree with TRBD1. Per germline, CDR1 SEHNR and CDR2 FQNEAQ (reference sequence). The CDR3 has 16 residues. The trim removed 6 bases at V and 2 bases at J, leaving 9 bases unmatched. CDR3 loop: CASRAISDRAYNEQFF. DNA of the CDR3: TGTGCCAGCAGGGCAATATCGGACAGGGCCTACAATGAGCAGTTCTTC.

This clonotype occurred a few times. This chain joins TRBV7-3 and TRBJ2-1; 9 bases are a match to TRBD2. The CDR3 extends over 16 amino acids. V shed 3 bases and J 3 bases; nucleotides not matched to a gene: 6. Germline V gene data show CDR1 as SGHTA and CDR2 as FQGTGA. DNA for the CDR3: TGTGCCAGCAGCTTTGCTAGCGGGGATCACTACAATGAGCAGTTCTTC. The encoded protein is CASSFASGDHYNEQFF.

This clonotype was seen repeatedly, ten times or more. The chain recombines TRBV7-2 with TRBJ2-3; either TRBD1 or TRBD2 may fit D (6 bases each). Germline CDR1 is SGHTA and CDR2 is FQGNSA. The CDR3 is made up of 17 amino acids. V was shortened by 2 bases and J by 3 bases, with 18 bases between the two germline ends. In nucleotides, the CDR3 is TGTGCCAGCAGCTTATTGGCCGTGAGGAGGGGGACAGATACGCAGTATTTT. The encoded protein is CASSLLAVRRGTDTQYF.

J is TRBJ2-7 and V is TRBV20-1; TRBD1 matches 10 bases. CDR1 DFQATT and CDR2 SNEGSKA come from the germline V gene (reference sequence). The V gene end was trimmed by 0 bases and the J gene end by 3 bases; junction bases not matched to a gene: 5. This CDR3 region has 15 residues. Written as DNA, the CDR3 is TGCAGTGCTAGAGATTTGGGACAGGGGAGCTACGAGCAGTACGTC. Its protein is CSARDLGQGSYEQYV.